This is a list of T cell receptor beta chains from one sample in a study of regulatory T cells in long-lasting Graves disease. Using its own MiXCR run on the multiplex PCR reads, TCRdb lists one record per CDR3 protein. This table has roughly 560,000 distinct CDR3 sequences, about 15% appearing once. A further study also used this sample, focusing on T cells in Graves' hyperthyroidism and ophthalmopathy.

The sample consisted of peripheral blood mononuclear cells (PBMCs), taken at new diagnosis, from a patient treated with antithyroid drugs. The receptor source for this set is a middle-aged woman with Graves disease. The CDR3 runs from the conserved cysteine through the conserved F or W. A D gene is named only where the DNA matches it firmly. Size tells how often a clone was seen (once, few, many) or the class of an expanded clone, and some rows leave it out.

TRBJ2-6	.	TRBV24-1	.	TGTGCCACCAGTGGGGCCGGGACAGGGGCCAACGTCCTGACTTTC	CATSGAGTGANVLTF
TRBJ2-7	many	TRBV5-6	.	TGTGCCAGCAGCTGGGCAGACGGCTCCTACGAGCAGTACTTC	CASSWADGSYEQYF
TRBJ2-1	many	TRBV6-2/TRBV6-3	TRBD2	TGTGCCAGCCAACGCGGGGGGTTAGGAGATGAGCAGTTCTTC	CASQRGGLGDEQFF
TRBJ2-7	many	TRBV6-2/TRBV6-3	.	TGTGCCAGCAGTGAAATCCCCGGGTACTACGAGCAGTACTTC	CASSEIPGYYEQYF
TRBJ1-3	.	TRBV19	TRBD1	TGTGCCAGTTCGACAGGGGACAGCTCTGGAAACACCATATATTTT	CASSTGDSSGNTIYF
TRBJ1-6	many	TRBV6-5	.	TGTGCCAGCAGTTCGGATCTCACGAATTCACCCCTCCACTTT	CASSSDLTNSPLHF
TRBJ1-5	.	TRBV4-1	TRBD1	TGCGCCAGCAGCCAAACAGGGGGGCTAAATCAGCCCCAGCATTTT	CASSQTGGLNQPQHF
TRBJ1-1	many	TRBV28	TRBD1	TGTGCCAGCAGCCGGGCAACAGGGGGCCTGAACACTGAAGCTTTCTTT	CASSRATGGLNTEAFF
TRBJ2-2	many	TRBV7-3	TRBD1	TGTGCCAGCAGCCCGAGACAGGGTGGCACCGGGGAGCTGTTTTTT	CASSPRQGGTGELFF
TRBJ2-3	many	TRBV7-2	TRBD2	TGTGCCAGCAGCCACGGCCAGCGGGGGGGCTGGACAGATACGCAGTATTTT	CASSHGQRGGWTDTQYF
TRBJ2-3	many	TRBV11-3	TRBD2	TGTGCCAGCAGCTTAGATATGGCTAGCGGGACGACAGATACGCAGTATTTT	CASSLDMASGTTDTQYF
TRBJ1-2	many	TRBV7-2	.	TGTGCCAGCAGCTTAGGCGCGACGGTAAACTATGGCTACACCTTC	CASSLGATVNYGYTF
TRBJ2-1	.	TRBV9	.	TGTGCCAGCAGCGTATCCCCGGTGGGTGGGGGGCAGTTCTTC	CASSVSPVGGGQFF
TRBJ2-2	few	TRBV10-3	.	TGTGCCATCAGTGGGCAGGGGAGGACCGGGGAGCTGTTTTTT	CAISGQGRTGELFF
TRBJ2-7	few	TRBV28	.	TGTGCCAGCAGTTTAGGAAAGCCTCCCTTTCTACGGGAGCAGTACTTC	CASSLGKPPFLREQYF
TRBJ2-7	.	TRBV6-2/TRBV6-3	TRBD1	TGTGCCAGCAGCCCCAGGGGGACAGGGACCTACAATGAGCAGTACTTC	CASSPRGTGTYNEQYF
TRBJ1-1	.	TRBV5-4	TRBD1	TGTGCCAGCAGCTTGGATGCGACAGGGGAAGCTTTCTTT	CASSLDATGEAFF
TRBJ1-2	.	TRBV5-6	TRBD1	TGTGCCAGCAGCTTCGAGGGACAGGGGGTGAAGGATGGCTACACCTTC	CASSFEGQGVKDGYTF
TRBJ2-5	many	TRBV3-1	.	TGTGCCAGCAGCCATCGGGGAGAGACCCAGTACTTC	CASSHRGETQYF
TRBJ1-2	few	TRBV3-1	.	TGTGCCAGCAGCCAACGGACAAGGAATGGCTACACCTTC	CASSQRTRNGYTF
TRBJ2-5	few	TRBV9	.	TGTGCCAGCAGCGCGTCGCTCAGGGAGACCCAGTACTTC	CASSASLRETQYF
TRBJ2-4	few	TRBV6-2/TRBV6-3	.	TGTGCCAGCAGTACGGGACCGAACAAAAACATTCAGTACTTC	CASSTGPNKNIQYF
TRBJ2-2	many	TRBV10-1	TRBD1	TGCGCCAGCAGTGAGGCGTCCCGGGACAGGGGCGGGGAGCTGTTTTTT	CASSEASRDRGGELFF
TRBJ2-7	many	TRBV12-3/TRBV12-4	.	TGTGCCAGCAGCTCCTCCCCCCGCTACGAGCAGTACTTC	CASSSSPRYEQYF
TRBJ1-2	.	TRBV7-2	.	TGTGCCAGCAGCCCCCACGCCCCGGGGACTTACGGCTACACCTTC	CASSPHAPGTYGYTF
TRBJ1-1	many	TRBV27	.	TGTGCCAGCAGTTCGACCGGGCCCAAGGGGGACACTGAAGCTTTCTTT	CASSSTGPKGDTEAFF
TRBJ1-5	few	TRBV7-9	.	TGTGCCAGCGCCGCTGATGGGGATCAGCCCCAGCATTTT	CASAADGDQPQHF
TRBJ2-3	.	TRBV20-1	TRBD2	TGCAGTGGTGTGGGGGGGGGTACGCAGTATTTT	CSGVGGGTQYF
TRBJ1-3	many	TRBV13	TRBD1	TGTGCCAGCAGCCCAGACAGGGTCTCACGCTCTGGAAACACCATATATTTT	CASSPDRVSRSGNTIYF
TRBJ1-2	.	TRBV27	.	TGTGCCAGCAGTTCCAGACTAGGCTCTAACTATGGCTACACCTTC	CASSSRLGSNYGYTF
TRBJ1-2	many	TRBV3-1	.	TGTGCCAGCAGCCAAGATATCGGGGGCTGGGGCTACACCTTC	CASSQDIGGWGYTF
TRBJ1-6	many	TRBV12-3/TRBV12-4	.	TGTGCCAGCAGTTCCGATGCTGGGGCAAATTCACCCCTCCACTTT	CASSSDAGANSPLHF
TRBJ2-3	many	TRBV3-1	.	TGTGCCAGCAGCCAAGCCCAGAATACGCAGTATTTT	CASSQAQNTQYF
TRBJ1-6	.	TRBV10-3	.	TGTGCCATCAGTGTGCAGGATTATTCACCCCTCCACTTT	CAISVQDYSPLHF
TRBJ2-3	many	TRBV7-9	TRBD2	TGTGCCAGCAGCTTAGCAACCTGGGGGGGAGACACAGATACGCAGTATTTT	CASSLATWGGDTDTQYF
TRBJ2-1	many	TRBV3-1	TRBD1	TGTGCCAGCAGCCCTCGACAGGGGATGTCCTACAATGAGCAGTTCTTC	CASSPRQGMSYNEQFF
TRBJ1-1	few	TRBV4-1	.	TGCGCCAGCAGCCAAGTGTCAGGGGTCAAGAACACTGAAGCTTTCTTT	CASSQVSGVKNTEAFF
TRBJ1-2	many	TRBV6-2/TRBV6-3	TRBD1	TGTGCCAGCAGTCCCGGGACAGGGAAGAGGACCGACTATGGCTACACCTTC	CASSPGTGKRTDYGYTF
TRBJ2-3	many	TRBV3-1	.	TGTGCCAGCAGCCAAGATTCGAGGGGGGATACGCAGTATTTT	CASSQDSRGDTQYF
TRBJ1-1	many	TRBV2	TRBD1	TGTGCCGCCAACAGGGGCGGCACTGAAGCTTTCTTT	CAANRGGTEAFF
TRBJ2-3	few	TRBV7-2	TRBD1	TGTGCCAGCAGCTTAGAGGGACAGATTAGCACAGATACGCAGTATTTT	CASSLEGQISTDTQYF
TRBJ2-2	few	TRBV20-1	.	TGCAGTGCTAGAGACATCCCCACCGGGGAGCTGTTTTTT	CSARDIPTGELFF
TRBJ1-1	many	TRBV2	.	TGTGCCAGCAGTGAACGCGCAGATAACACTGAAGCTTTCTTT	CASSERADNTEAFF
TRBJ2-4	few	TRBV20-1	.	TGCAGTGCTAGTCGCCGATCGGGGGCCAAAAACATTCAGTACTTC	CSASRRSGAKNIQYF